The clone carrying this T cell receptor (beta chain) was counted many times. Antigen: not known. Coverage ceases 3 residues before the CDR3 finishes, and the germline J gene fills in the end. This entry is derived from a study of T cell clonality in common variable immunodeficiency. Only in-frame clones appear in the TCRdb table, and some are missing; sequencing was by immunoSEQ multiplex PCR. This sample includes 45,000 to 60,000 clones with no singletons; its ten biggest clones take up about 5.9%. Each donor provided about 5 to 9 ml of heparinized whole blood. V was pared by 4 bases and J by 0 bases, with 6 bases between. The CDR3 is 13 residues long. CDR1 SNHLY and CDR2 FYNNEI come from the germline V gene. Study findings and constraints: In common variable immunodeficiency, TCR beta chains reportedly carried fewer deletions and N-nucleotide insertions. CVID subjects had higher TCRbeta clonality than healthy controls, most marked in about a third.

This TCR was recovered from a person aged 18 to 70 in good health. Sequenced material: peripheral blood mononuclear cells. The rearrangement links TRBV2 to TRBJ1-1; no definite D call. The sequenced CDR3 bases are TGTGCCAGCAGTGGAACAATGAACACTGAA. It codes for CASSGTMNTE. The complete CDR3 reads CASSGTMNTEAFF.